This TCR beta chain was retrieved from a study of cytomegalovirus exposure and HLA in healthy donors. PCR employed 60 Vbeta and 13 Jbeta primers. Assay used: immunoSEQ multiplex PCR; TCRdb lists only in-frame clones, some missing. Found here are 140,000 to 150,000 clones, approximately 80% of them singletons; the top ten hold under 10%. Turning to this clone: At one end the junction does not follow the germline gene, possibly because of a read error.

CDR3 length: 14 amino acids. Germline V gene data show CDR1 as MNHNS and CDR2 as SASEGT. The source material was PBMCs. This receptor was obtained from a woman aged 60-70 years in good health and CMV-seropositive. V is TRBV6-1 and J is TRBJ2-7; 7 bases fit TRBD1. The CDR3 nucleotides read TGTGCCAGCAGTGAAAGGACAGGCACCTACGAGCAGCACTTC. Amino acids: CASSERTGTYEQHF.